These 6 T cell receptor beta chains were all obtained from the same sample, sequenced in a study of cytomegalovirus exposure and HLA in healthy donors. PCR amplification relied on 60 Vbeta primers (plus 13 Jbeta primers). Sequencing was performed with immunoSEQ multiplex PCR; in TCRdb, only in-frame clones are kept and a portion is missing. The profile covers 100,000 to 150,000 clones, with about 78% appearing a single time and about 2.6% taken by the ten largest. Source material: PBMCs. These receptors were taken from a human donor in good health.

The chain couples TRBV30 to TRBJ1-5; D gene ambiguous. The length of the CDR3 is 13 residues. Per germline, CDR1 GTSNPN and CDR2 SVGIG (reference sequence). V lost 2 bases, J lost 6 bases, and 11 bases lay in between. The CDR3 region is CAWSTRFGQPQHF. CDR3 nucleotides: TGTGCCTGGAGTACCAGGTTCGGTCAGCCCCAGCATTTT.

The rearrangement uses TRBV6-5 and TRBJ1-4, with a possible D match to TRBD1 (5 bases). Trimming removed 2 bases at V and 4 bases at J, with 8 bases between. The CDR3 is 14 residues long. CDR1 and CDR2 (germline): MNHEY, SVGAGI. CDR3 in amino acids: CASSYRQGNEKLFF. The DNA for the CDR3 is TGTGCCAGCAGTTACCGGCAGGGTAATGAAAAACTGTTTTTT.

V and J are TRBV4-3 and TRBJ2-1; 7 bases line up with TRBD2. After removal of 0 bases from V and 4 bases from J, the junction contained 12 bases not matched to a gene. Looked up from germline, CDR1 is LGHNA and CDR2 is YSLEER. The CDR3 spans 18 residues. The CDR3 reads CASSQERPSSGTYNEQFF. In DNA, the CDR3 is TGCGCCAGCAGCCAAGAAAGACCTTCGAGCGGGACTTACAATGAGCAGTTCTTC.

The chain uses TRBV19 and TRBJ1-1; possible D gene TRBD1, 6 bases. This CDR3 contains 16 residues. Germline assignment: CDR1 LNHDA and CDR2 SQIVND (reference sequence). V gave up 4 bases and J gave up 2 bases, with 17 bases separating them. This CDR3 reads CASSKRRTAENTEAFF. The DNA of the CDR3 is TGTGCCAGTAGTAAGAGAAGGACAGCGGAAAACACTGAAGCTTTCTTT.

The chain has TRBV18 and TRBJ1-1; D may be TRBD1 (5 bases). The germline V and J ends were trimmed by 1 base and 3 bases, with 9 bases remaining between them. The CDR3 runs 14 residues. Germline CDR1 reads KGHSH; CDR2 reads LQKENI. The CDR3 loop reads CASSPLPGDTEAFF. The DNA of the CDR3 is TGTGCCAGCTCACCACTGCCGGGGGACACTGAAGCTTTCTTT.

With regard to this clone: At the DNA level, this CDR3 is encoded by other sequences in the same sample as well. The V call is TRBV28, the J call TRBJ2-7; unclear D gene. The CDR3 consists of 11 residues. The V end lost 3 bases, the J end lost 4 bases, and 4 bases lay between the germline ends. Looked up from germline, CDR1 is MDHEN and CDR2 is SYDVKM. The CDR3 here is CASSFRYEQYF. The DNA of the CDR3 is TGTGCCAGCAGTTTTCGTTACGAGCAGTACTTC.